This T cell receptor beta chain was sequenced during a study of CD8+CD57+ T cells in acquired aplastic anemia. Genomic DNA templated the TCR beta VDJ and CDR3 profiling. One entry per CDR3 protein results from TCRdb running MiXCR on the reads. The sample records fewer than 200,000 distinct CDR3 sequences, roughly 50% being singletons. The CDR3 has 13 residues. The V gene lost 5 bases and the J gene lost 3 bases, with 9 bases spanning the gap. Germline CDR1 reads MGHDK; CDR2 reads SYGVNS. Whoever was chosen for sequencing had shown CD8+CD57+ cell expansion by flow cytometry. The chain combines TRBV25-1 with TRBJ2-3; the D gene is possibly TRBD1 (5 bases). This receptor was taken from a human donor with aplastic anemia. The sample comprised sorted CD4+, CD8+, or CD8+CD57+ T cells (not recorded which) from PBMCs. CDR3 nucleotides: TGTGCCAGCAGTTACCGACAGACAGATACGCAGTATTTT. It yields the protein CASSYRQTDTQYF.